A single T cell receptor beta chain is shown here with its context. At least ten counts were recorded for this clonotype. Its binding antigen is unknown. No base-level quality is on record; no much larger clone is a single base apart. Explained via the paper, the time point label denotes: patch test 1, 2 weeks after DPC sensitization. The sample's treatment or condition, from its label and the paper: therapeutic diphenylcyclopropenone sensitization with weekly scalp DPC. At every patch-test visit, the blood draw took place before the patch test was put on. Patients were considered eligible if aged 18 to 70, diagnosed with alopecia and deemed suitable for DPC therapy, and patients were excluded if pregnant. Total RNA was extracted from unfractionated whole blood that had been collected in Tempus Blood RNA tubes. The receptor library was made with RACE. Sequencer: NextSeq 500. During library preparation, unique molecular identifiers were attached to individual cDNA molecules so that TCRs could be counted in a quantitative, reproducible way. From each blood RNA sample, both TCR alpha and TCR beta chains were sequenced. The paper's processing steps were these. The median number of TCRs per sample was 85,000 to 100,000, ranging from about 20,000 to 750,000. The Decombinator software suite was used to annotate the V, J and CDR3 of the TCR reads. To make PS versus PT1 abundance plots, every sample was subsampled to the same number of TCRs (28,000). TCRs were defined as expanded if absent before sensitization and observed at least eight times at the 2-week time point. The raw public reads went through TCRdb reprocessing: fastp at Q25, MiXCR clone calling, in-frame beta chains kept. Each entry merges the rows of one CDR3 protein and shows their most common DNA and genes. Here the V and J calls rest on TCRdb's processing, not on the authors' analysis. This sample gives 380,000 or so distinct CDR3 sequences in total; approximately 4.4% of them show up just once. Of the sample, 2% to 2.5% falls within the top ten clones.

The data originate from a study of human T cells and chemical hapten exposure (dated by TCRdb to the early 2020s). Looking at the study overall: For sensitization, 2% DPC in acetone was applied to a 2 cm by 2 cm area of upper inner arm skin. The study tracked peripheral blood TCR repertoire changes in vivo during primary and secondary sensitization to the hapten diphenylcyclopropenone (DPC) in alopecia patients. The patient cohort, mostly female, included alopecia areata with under or over 50% scalp involvement, alopecia totalis and alopecia universalis. Libraries were pooled for sequencing, and variation in per-sample TCR yields was attributed mainly to small differences in library volumes within the pool. Patch testing was done on the upper back using Finn chambers containing 0.01% DPC, and results were scored after 6 days according to International Contact Dermatitis Research Group standards. Weekly therapeutic DPC doses were additionally applied to the scalp of patients throughout the roughly 24-week study period. Patient blood was sampled pre-sensitization (week 0) and at 2, 6 and about 24 weeks after DPC sensitization. Approximately 30 alopecia patients provided blood for TCR sequencing at one to four time points (pre-sensitization, 2, 6 and 24 weeks).

The CDR1 and CDR2 encoded by the germline V gene are MNHNS and SASEGT. Including cysteine and phenylalanine, the CDR3 has 14 amino acids. Only CDR3 DNA is held: 42 bases, read in frame from base 1. Between the V and J ends, shortened by 5 bases and 2 bases respectively, the junction contains 9 bases. Paper-wide results and their limitations: All patients had alopecia, a presumed autoimmune disease, so their immune response might differ from that of healthy individuals. Expanded TCRs formed significantly more large CDR3 similarity clusters than pre-sensitization or healthy control sets, consistent with antigen-driven responses. DPC sensitization did not change how many TCRs were above 1 in 1000 frequency, and no evidence was found of alterations in global repertoire structure. After repeated subsampling, the strength of the expansion versus patch-test correlation and the threshold at which it became significant changed. The number of PT1 expanded TCRs positively correlated with patch test score, significant at thresholds 8, 16 and 32 but not 4.

The TCR comes from a woman aged 45 to 65 with alopecia areata. Some clones in this sample may be carry-over from other donors' samples. This sample comprised whole blood, obtained in connection with sensitization to the hapten diphenylcyclopropenone (DPC). The rearranged segments are TRBV6-1 and TRBJ2-2; D gene: possibly TRBD1, on 6 matching bases. The CDR3 reads CASSWTVNTGELFF. The DNA reads TGTGCCAGCAGTTGGACAGTTAACACCGGGGAGCTGTTTTTT.